The 8 T cell receptor beta chains reported below all come from one sample, sequenced in a study of blood T cell repertoires in COVID-19. This table comes from immunoSEQ multiplex PCR, and its TCRdb copy is limited to in-frame clones, with some not included. The sample lists roughly 400,000 clones; roughly 89% were seen once. The specimen was PBMCs or T cells enriched from blood (not recorded which). These TCRs come from a woman aged 50 to 60 who had recovered from COVID-19.

This clone was seen more than once but under ten times. The chain links TRBV30 to TRBJ1-1; D remains unclear. V was shortened by 0 bases and J by 5 bases, with 13 bases between the two germline ends. CDR1 is GTSNPN and CDR2 is SVGIG in the germline V gene (reference sequence). CDR3 length: 14 amino acids. CDR3 region: CAWSVPQSRTEAFF. DNA of the CDR3: TGTGCCTGGAGTGTACCACAGTCAAGGACTGAAGCTTTCTTT.

This chain links TRBV7-9 with TRBJ2-7; a weak D match, TRBD1 (5 bases). Trimming removed 5 bases from V and 6 bases from J, with 20 bases in between. Germline CDR1 SEHNR, CDR2 FQNEAQ (reference sequence). The CDR3 has 15 residues. The CDR3 DNA follows: TGTGCCAGCAGCCCGCGACAGCTTTATTGGAGCGAGCAGTACTTC. This translates into CASSPRQLYWSEQYF.

This rearrangement joins TRBV7-4 to TRBJ2-1; weak D call: TRBD2 (5 bases). Germline V CDR1 and CDR2: SGHVT, SQSDAQ. The CDR3 is 16 residues long. V lost 5 bases and J lost 1, with 15 bases in between. In nucleotides, the CDR3 is TGTGCCAGCAGCCGCCGCGCGGGTATGTCCTACAATGAGCAGTTCTTC. This gives the protein CASSRRAGMSYNEQFF.

The CDR3 reads CASSLAGRGTRNTIYF. The CDR3 DNA reads TGTGCCAGCAGCTTAGCCGGACGGGGGACTAGAAACACCATATATTTT. This chain connects TRBV7-2 to TRBJ1-3, with TRBD1 as a possible D gene (5 bases). This CDR3 is built from 16 residues. V was clipped by 0 bases and J by 5 bases, with 14 bases between them. Per germline, CDR1 SGHTA and CDR2 FQGNSA. The entire variable domain, with the rest obtained from reference TRBV7-2 and TRBJ1-3, is as follows: GAGVSQSPSNKVTEKGKDVELRCDPISGHTALYWYRQSLGQGLEFLIYFQGNSAPDKSGLPSDRFSAERTGGSVSTLTIQRTQQEDSAVYLCASSLAGRGTRNTIYFGEGSWLTVV.

This clone came up a few times. The chain has TRBV5-1 and TRBJ1-2; 9 nucleotides match TRBD1. The CDR3 spans 16 residues. Per germline, CDR1 SGHRS and CDR2 YFSETQ. Germline trimming cut 4 bases from V and 6 bases from J; bases unmatched to any gene: 13. DNA of the CDR3: TGCGCCAGCAGCCCTGCCGGGACAGGGTTAATAGATGGCTACACCTTC. Translation: CASSPAGTGLIDGYTF. Looking up the rest from reference TRBV5-1 and TRBJ1-2 gives the full variable domain: KAGVTQTPRYLIKTRGQQVTLSCSPISGHRSVSWYQQTPGQGLQFLFEYFSETQRNKGNFPGRFSGRQFSNSRSEMNVSTLELGDSALYLCASSPAGTGLIDGYTFGSGTRLTVV.

This clone was found once. V and J are TRBV2 and TRBJ1-4; D gene ambiguous. The V gene lost 2 bases and the J gene lost 4 bases, with 11 bases spanning the gap. Germline loops: CDR1 SNHLY, CDR2 FYNNEI. There are 15 residues in the CDR3. Here the CDR3 DNA reads TGTGCCAGCAGTGAATCGGGGTCCTTTAATGAAAAACTGTTTTTT. It is translated as CASSESGSFNEKLFF. The entire variable domain, with the rest obtained from reference TRBV2 and TRBJ1-4, is as follows: EPEVTQTPSHQVTQMGQEVILRCVPISNHLYFYWYRQILGQKVEFLVSFYNNEISEKSEIFDDQFSVERPDGSNFTLKIRSTKLEDSAMYFCASSESGSFNEKLFFGSGTQLSVL.

V and J are TRBV19 and TRBJ1-5, with 9 bases identical to TRBD1. This CDR3 region has 16 residues. J gave up 5 bases and V 6 bases, and 11 bases lay outside the gene matches. Germline V gene data show CDR1 as LNHDA and CDR2 as SQIVND (reference sequence). The CDR3 region is CASSYTGTGIHQPQHF. Here the CDR3 DNA reads TGTGCCAGTAGCTATACCGGGACAGGGATCCATCAGCCCCAGCATTTT.

This clone was recorded only once. CDR3 DNA: TGTGCCAGCAGTGAGAATACAGGTCCGCCCTATGGCTACACCTTC. Protein: CASSENTGPPYGYTF. V usage is TRBV2 and J usage is TRBJ1-2; the D gene is possibly TRBD1 (5 bases). Trimming removed 3 bases from V and 4 bases from J, with 15 bases in between. Germline V gives CDR1 SNHLY, CDR2 FYNNEI. The CDR3 is 15 amino acids.